Presented here are 21 T cell receptor beta chains from one specimen sequenced in a study of blood T cells in healthy people across ages. Through a sample-barcoded 5' primer and a J-beta primer mix, a second PCR was run for roughly 6 to 11 cycles. A single record per CDR3 protein comes from TCRdb applying MiXCR to the 5' RACE reads. The sample lists hundreds of thousands of distinct CDR3 sequences, 21% occurring once. The sample taken for sequencing was blood. These receptors came from a man aged 70 or older in good health.

V usage is TRBV6-5 and J usage is TRBJ1-5; D uncertain. The CDR3 has 15 residues. Per the germline V gene, CDR1 is MNHEY and CDR2 is SVGAGI. Trimming pared 5 bases from V and 0 bases from J, leaving 11 bases between. CDR3 bases: TGTGCCAGCAGTCGGCAGGAGGGTAGCAATCAGCCCCAGCATTTT. Translation: CASSRQEGSNQPQHF.

V and J are TRBV5-1 and TRBJ2-7, with 12 bases lining up with TRBD2. Germline CDR1 SGHRS, CDR2 YFSETQ. V shed 0 bases, J shed 4 bases, and the junction held 5 bases outside the gene matches. The CDR3 length is 16 residues. DNA for the CDR3: TGCGCCAGCAGCTTGGACACTAGCGGGAGGAGTTACGAGCAGTACTTC. It yields the protein CASSLDTSGRSYEQYF.

The table lists this clonotype with many counts. The rearrangement joins TRBV12-3 or TRBV12-4 to TRBJ2-1, with 13 bases lining up with TRBD2. The CDR3 loop spans 14 amino acids. V was pared by 6 bases and J by 8 bases, with 4 bases of the junction left unmatched. The CDR3 here is CASRRTSGSHEQFF. In nucleotides, the CDR3 is TGTGCCAGCAGACGGACTAGCGGGAGCCATGAGCAGTTCTTC.

This clonotype came up a few times. The gene calls are TRBV20-1 and TRBJ2-5; 15 nucleotides line up with TRBD2. Near its end, the DNA agrees better with TRBJ2-1, so the J call may be wrong. There are 14 residues in the CDR3. Germline V lookup: CDR1 DFQATT, CDR2 SNEGSKA (reference sequence). The CDR3 spells CSAWTSGRGNEQFF. The CDR3 region has the DNA TGCAGTGCGTGGACTAGCGGGAGGGGAAATGAGCAGTTCTTC.

CDR3 in amino acids: CASSLGQALDGYTF. CDR3 nucleotide sequence: TGTGCCAGCAGCTTAGGACAGGCCTTAGACGGCTACACCTTC. V usage is TRBV7-2 and J usage is TRBJ1-2; D may be TRBD1 (6 bases). V was pared by 1 base and J by 8 bases, with 14 bases between. CDR1 and CDR2 from the germline V gene are SGHTA and FQGNSA. The length of the CDR3 is 14 residues. The variable domain in full, completed from reference TRBV7-2 and TRBJ1-2, reads GAGVSQSPSNKVTEKGKDVELRCDPISGHTALYWYRQSLGQGLEFLIYFQGNSAPDKSGLPSDRFSAERTGGSVSTLTIQRTQQEDSAVYLCASSLGQALDGYTFGSGTRLTVV.

This clonotype has more than one count but fewer than ten. The junction departs from germline at one end; a sequencing error may be responsible. The V call is TRBV7-2, the J call TRBJ2-2; D is possibly TRBD1 or TRBD2 (6 bases each). The germline gives CDR1 SGHTA, CDR2 FQGNSA. The CDR3 sequence is 14 residues long. CDR3 residues: CASGLSRGAGELFF. The CDR3 DNA is TGTGCCAGCGGCTTAAGTAGGGGGGCCGGGGAGCTGTTTTTT.

This clonotype has only a few counts. The genes are TRBV28 and TRBJ2-7; D perhaps matches TRBD2 (7 bases). V was shortened by 5 bases and J by 4 bases, with 12 bases between the two germline ends. The CDR3 totals 13 residues. Germline V gene sequence: CDR1 MDHEN, CDR2 SYDVKM. The CDR3 nucleotides read TGTGCCAGCAGTAAGGGGGGGAAGTACGAGCAGTACTTC. This translates into CASSKGGKYEQYF. Supplemented by reference TRBV28 and TRBJ2-7, the full variable domain reads DVKVTQSSRYLVKRTGEKVFLECVQDMDHENMFWYRQDPGLGLRLIYFSYDVKMKEKGDIPEGYSVSREKKERFSLILESASTNQTSMYLCASSKGGKYEQYFGPGTRLTVT.

V is TRBV5-1 and J is TRBJ2-1; 9 bases are shared with TRBD2. The length of the CDR3 is 14 residues. Germline values: CDR1 SGHRS, CDR2 YFSETQ. J gave up 3 bases and V 4 bases, and 2 bases lay outside the gene matches. The DNA of the CDR3 is TGCGCCAGCAGCGGTAGCGGGGGCTACAATGAGCAGTTCTTC. It specifies CASSGSGGYNEQFF.

This clonotype was recorded many times. This chain connects TRBV7-3 to TRBJ2-5; TRBD2 matches at 10 bases. The CDR3 is 15 residues long. The germline V gene encodes CDR1 SGHTA and CDR2 FQGTGA. V was clipped by 3 bases and J by 4 bases; unmatched bases: 5. In nucleotides, the CDR3 is TGTGCCAGCAGCTTCGTAGCGGGAGGCTTAGAGACCCAGTACTTC. Translating it yields CASSFVAGGLETQYF.

The CDR3 sequence is CASSLRGGTRNYNEQFF. The CDR3 region has the DNA TGTGCCAGCAGCTTAAGAGGGGGGACCCGTAACTACAATGAGCAGTTCTTC. This chain uses TRBV7-9 with TRBJ2-1; tentatively, D is TRBD1 or TRBD2 (6 bases each). Trimming removed 2 bases at V and 3 bases at J, with 17 bases between. Looked up from germline, CDR1 is SEHNR and CDR2 is FQNEAQ (reference sequence). This CDR3 comprises 17 residues.

Only a few counts were recorded for this clonotype. The chain's CDR3 is CSAREQGILSGNTIYF. DNA for the CDR3: TGCAGTGCTAGAGAACAGGGAATCCTCTCTGGAAACACCATATATTTT. This rearrangement joins TRBV20-1 to TRBJ1-3; possible D gene TRBD1, 6 bases. Trimming removed 0 bases from V and 0 bases from J, with 12 bases in between. CDR1 is DFQATT, CDR2 SNEGSKA, per germline (reference sequence). CDR3 length equals 16 residues.

The gene calls are TRBV2 and TRBJ2-5; 8 bases line up with TRBD2. The DNA end is a closer match to TRBJ2-1, so the J assignment may be wrong. The CDR3 runs to 14 residues. CDR1 is SNHLY, CDR2 FYNNEI, per germline. CDR3 in amino acids: CASTLLTSEGEQFF. The CDR3 nucleotides read TGTGCCAGCACCCTATTGACTAGCGAGGGTGAGCAGTTCTTC.

This clonotype was seen more than once but under ten times. The genes are TRBV19 and TRBJ2-5, with 9 positions matching TRBD2. The end of the DNA fits TRBJ2-1 better, so the J call may be wrong. Germline V CDR1 and CDR2: LNHDA, SQIVND (reference sequence). The CDR3 spans 17 residues. The DNA for the CDR3 is TGTGCCAGTAGTATAGGCCCCGGTAGCGGGAGCTACAATGAGCAGTTCTTC. Translating it yields CASSIGPGSGSYNEQFF.

This clonotype was counted between two and nine times. This rearrangement joins TRBV20-1 to TRBJ2-1, with D perhaps matching TRBD2 (6 bases). The J call is doubtful: the DNA matches TRBJ2-7 better. Germline values: CDR1 DFQATT, CDR2 SNEGSKA (reference sequence). The CDR3 length is 13 residues. CDR3 in DNA: TGCAGTGCTAGAGCGGAGGGGCTCTCCGAGCAGTACTTC. The encoded protein is CSARAEGLSEQYF.

Only one count was recorded for this clonotype. The CDR3: CSARGGGTGTYEQYF. The CDR3 DNA reads TGCAGTGCTAGAGGAGGAGGAACAGGTACCTACGAGCAGTACTTC. The V gene is TRBV20-1, the J gene TRBJ2-7; the D gene could be TRBD1 or TRBD2 (5 bases each). This CDR3 has 15 residues. Germline values: CDR1 DFQATT, CDR2 SNEGSKA (reference sequence). The V end was cut by 1 base, the J end by 2 bases, with 15 bases between.

This clonotype was detected a few times. V gene TRBV20-1 combines with J gene TRBJ2-7; D not resolved. Germline V CDR1 and CDR2: DFQATT, SNEGSKA (reference sequence). CDR3 length: 12 residues. The V end was cut by 3 bases, the J end by 3 bases, with 9 bases between. The CDR3 nucleotides read TGCAGTGCTAGGACTTGGGACTACGAGCAGTACTTC. As protein: CSARTWDYEQYF.

Only a few counts were recorded for this clonotype. Relative to the germline gene, one junction end is altered; a read error may explain this. This chain uses TRBV28 with TRBJ2-1; D is unresolved. The CDR3 extends over 12 amino acids. Germline assignment: CDR1 MDHEN and CDR2 SYDVKM. The CDR3 DNA reads as TGTGCCAGCAGAGGTCAGCGCAATAAGCAGTTCTTC. Translated, it gives CASRGQRNKQFF. Complete variable domain (other parts from reference TRBV28 and TRBJ2-1): DVKVTQSSRYLVKRTGEKVFLECVQDMDHENMFWYRQDPGLGLRLIYFSYDVKMKEKGDIPEGYSVSREKKERFSLILESASTNQTSMYLCASRGQRNKQFFGPGTRLTVL.

This clonotype was recorded a few times. J is TRBJ2-5 and V is TRBV20-1; D is unresolved. V was cut by 1 base and J by 2 bases, with 8 bases left in between. The germline CDR1 and CDR2 sequences are DFQATT and SNEGSKA (reference sequence). The CDR3 has 13 residues. The CDR3, as DNA: TGCAGTGCTAGAGTACCGGCTCAAGAGACCCAGTACTTC. Translating gives CSARVPAQETQYF.

Only one count was recorded for this clonotype. Compared with germline, one end of the junction differs, possibly owing to a read error. This chain connects TRBV5-5 to TRBJ2-1, with 7 positions matching TRBD2. This CDR3 has 18 amino acids. Germline loops: CDR1 SGHKS, CDR2 YYEKEE (reference sequence). CDR3 in amino acids: CASSLDGGLPSSYNGQFF. As DNA, the CDR3 is TGTGCCAGCAGCTTAGACGGGGGACTACCCTCCTCCTACAATGGGCAGTTCTTC.

This chain's CDR3 is CASSEVRIAGETQYF. In DNA, the CDR3 is TGTGCCAGCAGTGAAGTGCGAATAGCGGGAGAGACCCAGTACTTC. V gene TRBV6-1 combines with J gene TRBJ2-5; TRBD2 aligns across 7 bases. Germline V gene lookup returns CDR1 MNHNS and CDR2 SASEGT. The CDR3 runs 15 residues. V dropped 1 base and J dropped 4; count of bases not matched to a gene: 6.

This clonotype showed up just a few times. This chain joins TRBV27 and TRBJ2-3; 10 nucleotides line up with TRBD1. Germline CDR1 reads MNHEY; CDR2 reads SMNVEV (reference sequence). The CDR3 consists of 17 residues. Germline trimming cut 3 bases from V and 8 bases from J; bases unmatched to any gene: 14. The CDR3 is CASSFRAPGQGKSTQYF. The CDR3 DNA reads as TGTGCCAGCAGTTTTAGGGCCCCGGGACAGGGGAAGTCTACGCAGTATTTT.